This TCR beta chain was observed in a study of blood T cell repertoires in COVID-19. Produced via immunoSEQ multiplex PCR; TCRdb's table is partial and in-frame only. The sample yields some 310,000 clones, 90% seen once. Trimming at V came to 1 base and at J to 4 bases, leaving 3 bases not matched to a gene. The CDR3 totals 14 residues. Germline CDR1 reads SEHNR; CDR2 reads FQNEAQ (reference sequence). The chain is built from TRBV7-9 and TRBJ1-1, with 7 bases identical to TRBD1. Sequenced: peripheral blood. The clonotype originates from a woman in her 40s with COVID-19, enrolled during active disease. In nucleotides, the CDR3 is TGTGCCAGCAGCTTAGGAAGGGGGCTCACTGAAGCTTTCTTT. It translates to CASSLGRGLTEAFF.